This TCR beta chain was sequenced in a study of shared clonotypes between healthy human individuals. Overall study results and limits: Incompleteness in sorted-subset sequencing, despite large depth, was shown by rarefaction.

The protocol was immunoSEQ multiplex PCR, while the TCRdb copy is restricted to in-frame clones and leaves out a portion. The table records 2 million to 3 million clones, over 85% of them present only once. The donors were all Caucasian adults (living in Nashville, Tennessee). A split of CD4+ cells into CD45RA+ naive and CD45RA-negative memory subsets was performed. Details on this clone: Its target is unknown.

The CDR3 extends over 16 amino acids. Per germline, CDR1 SGHNT and CDR2 YYREEE (reference sequence). Trimming stripped 1 base from V and 0 bases from J, with 11 bases between. The sequence came from a man in his late teens or twenties in good health. Some clones in this sample may be carry-over from other donors' samples. Source material: naive CD4+ T cells from PBMCs. The sample's subset: CD45RA+ positively selected. The rearrangement joins TRBV5-4 to TRBJ1-3; possibly TRBD1 for D (5 bases). The CDR3 reads CASSLFGGVSGNTIYF. CDR3 nucleotides: TGTGCCAGCAGCTTGTTTGGGGGGGTCTCTGGAAACACCATATATTTT. The full variable domain, its missing parts supplied by reference TRBV5-4 and TRBJ1-3, is ETGVTQSPTHLIKTRGQQVTLRCSSQSGHNTVSWYQQALGQGPQFIFQYYREEENGRGNFPPRFSGLQFPNYSSELNVNALELDDSALYLCASSLFGGVSGNTIYFGEGSWLTVV.